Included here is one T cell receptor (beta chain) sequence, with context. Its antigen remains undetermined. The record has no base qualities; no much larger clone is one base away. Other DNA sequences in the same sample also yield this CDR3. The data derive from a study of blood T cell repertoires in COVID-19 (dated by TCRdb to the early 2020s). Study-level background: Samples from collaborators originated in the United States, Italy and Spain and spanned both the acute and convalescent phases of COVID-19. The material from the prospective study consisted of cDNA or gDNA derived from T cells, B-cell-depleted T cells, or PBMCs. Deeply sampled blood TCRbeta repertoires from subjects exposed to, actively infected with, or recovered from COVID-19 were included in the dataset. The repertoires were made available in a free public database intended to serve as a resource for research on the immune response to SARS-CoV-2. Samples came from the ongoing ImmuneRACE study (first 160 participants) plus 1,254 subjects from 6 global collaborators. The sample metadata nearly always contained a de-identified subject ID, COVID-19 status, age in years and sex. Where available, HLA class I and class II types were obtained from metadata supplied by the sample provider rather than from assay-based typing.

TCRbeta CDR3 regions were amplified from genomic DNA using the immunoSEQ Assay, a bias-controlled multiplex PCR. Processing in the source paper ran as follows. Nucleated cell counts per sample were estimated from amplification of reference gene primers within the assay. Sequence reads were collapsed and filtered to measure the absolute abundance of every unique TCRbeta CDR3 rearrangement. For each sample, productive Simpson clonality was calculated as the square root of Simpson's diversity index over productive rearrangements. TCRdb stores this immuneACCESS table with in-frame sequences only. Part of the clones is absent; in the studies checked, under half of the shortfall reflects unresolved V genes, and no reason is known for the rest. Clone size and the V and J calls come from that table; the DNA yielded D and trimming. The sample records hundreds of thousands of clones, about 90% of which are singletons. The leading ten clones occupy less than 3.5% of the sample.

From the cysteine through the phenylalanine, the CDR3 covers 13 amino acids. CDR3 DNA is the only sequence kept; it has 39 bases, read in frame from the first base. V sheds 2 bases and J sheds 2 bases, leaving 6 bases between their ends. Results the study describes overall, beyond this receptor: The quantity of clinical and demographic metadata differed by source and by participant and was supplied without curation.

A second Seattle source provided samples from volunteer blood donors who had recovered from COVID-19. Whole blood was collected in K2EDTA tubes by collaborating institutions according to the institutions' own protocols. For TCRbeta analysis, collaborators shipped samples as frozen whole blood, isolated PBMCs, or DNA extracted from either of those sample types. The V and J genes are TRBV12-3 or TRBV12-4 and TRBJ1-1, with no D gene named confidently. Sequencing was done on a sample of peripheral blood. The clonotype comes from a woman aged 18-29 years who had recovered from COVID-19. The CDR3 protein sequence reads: CASSLSGNTEAFF. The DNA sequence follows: TGTGCCAGCAGTTTATCAGGTAACACTGAAGCTTTCTTT.